A selection of T cell receptor beta chains follows, all from one sample in a study of human T cells and chemical hapten exposure. Via MiXCR, TCRdb re-called the 5' RACE reads, giving one row per CDR3 protein. The sample records tens of thousands of distinct CDR3 sequences, about 15% being singletons. The source of these receptors is a female donor in good health. CDR3s include the opening cysteine and the closing phenylalanine or tryptophan. The D gene is left open where the match is weak. Not all rows give a size; the values are once, few, many and, for expanded clones, a class.

j_gene | abundance | v_gene | d_gene | CDR3aa | CDR3nt
TRBJ2-3 | - | TRBV7-2 | - | CASSLGMSGAFDTQYF | TGTGCCAGCAGCTTAGGGATGTCGGGCGCATTTGATACGCAGTATTTT
TRBJ2-1 | - | TRBV7-2 | TRBD2 | CASSLTGGYSYNEQFF | TGTGCCAGCAGCTTGACGGGGGGTTACTCCTACAATGAGCAGTTCTTC
TRBJ1-1 | - | TRBV20-1 | - | CSALDLPQAFF | TGCAGTGCATTGGACCTCCCTCAAGCTTTCTTT
TRBJ2-3 | - | TRBV28 | - | CASLSAGTDTQYF | TGTGCCAGCCTATCGGCGGGGACAGATACGCAGTATTTT
TRBJ2-7 | many | TRBV18 | TRBD1 | CASSRDSFYEQYF | TGTGCCAGCTCCCGGGACAGTTTTTACGAGCAGTACTTC
TRBJ2-1 | - | TRBV7-7 | - | CASSSRHQREQFF | TGTGCTAGCAGTTCTAGACACCAACGGGAGCAGTTCTTC
TRBJ1-2 | - | TRBV29-1 | - | CSVVRGVAGYTF | TGCAGCGTTGTAAGGGGCGTAGCTGGCTACACCTTC
TRBJ2-6 | few | TRBV11-2 | - | CASSLSSVVRRTGANVLTF | TGTGCCAGCAGCTTATCCTCGGTCGTCAGACGTACTGGGGCCAACGTCCTGACTTTC
TRBJ2-5 | few | TRBV29-1 | TRBD2 | CSVELPGLAGKETQYF | TGCAGCGTTGAACTCCCAGGACTAGCGGGGAAAGAGACCCAGTACTTC
TRBJ1-2 | - | TRBV4-1 | - | CASSQERAAGANYGYTF | TGCGCCAGCAGCCAAGAAAGGGCGGCAGGGGCTAACTATGGCTACACCTTC
TRBJ2-3 | few | TRBV7-2 | TRBD2 | CASLAGGLADTQYF | TGTGCCTCCCTAGCGGGGGGGTTAGCAGATACGCAGTATTTT
TRBJ2-3 | - | TRBV7-2 | TRBD1 | CASSRGQGSDTQYF | TGTGCCAGCAGCCGGGGACAGGGGTCAGATACGCAGTATTTT
TRBJ2-3 | few | TRBV12-3/TRBV12-4 | - | CASSPPGQGRTASGTDTQYF | TGTGCCAGCAGCCCCCCGGGACAGGGAAGGACGGCTAGCGGGACAGATACGCAGTATTTT
TRBJ2-1 | few | TRBV5-1 | - | CASSLGRVRVDNEQFF | TGCGCCAGCAGCTTGGGACGGGTAAGGGTCGACAATGAGCAGTTCTTC
TRBJ2-5 | few | TRBV10-3 | TRBD1 | CAIAPGTGSETQYF | TGTGCCATCGCCCCCGGGACAGGGTCAGAGACCCAGTACTTC
TRBJ2-3 | few | TRBV5-4 | - | CASSLKTSSTDTQYF | TGTGCCAGCAGCTTGAAGACATCTAGCACAGATACGCAGTATTTT
TRBJ2-5 | many | TRBV5-6 | - | CASSTGLEETQYF | TGTGCCAGCAGTACTGGACTTGAAGAGACCCAGTACTTC
TRBJ2-7 | - | TRBV12-3/TRBV12-4 | - | CASSLQGAAYEQYF | TGTGCCAGCAGTTTACAGGGAGCCGCCTACGAGCAGTACTTC
TRBJ2-3 | few | TRBV7-8 | - | CASSLARSRTDTQYF | TGTGCCAGCAGCCTGGCGCGGAGTCGCACAGATACGCAGTATTTT
TRBJ1-5 | many | TRBV7-2 | - | CASSYSLNQPQHF | TGTGCCAGCAGCTACAGTCTCAATCAGCCCCAGCATTTT
TRBJ2-3 | - | TRBV7-6 | - | CASSSHYTDTQYF | TGTGCCAGCAGCTCCCACTACACAGATACGCAGTATTTT
TRBJ1-1 | - | TRBV2 | - | CASSPERRGNTEAFF | TGTGCCAGCAGCCCCGAGCGGCGCGGAAACACTGAAGCTTTCTTT
TRBJ1-2 | few | TRBV7-8 | TRBD1 | CASSLYQGADGYTF | TGTGCCAGCAGCTTATATCAGGGGGCAGATGGCTACACCTTC
TRBJ2-1 | few | TRBV20-1 | TRBD2 | CSAVIAGGRYNEQFF | TGCAGTGCGGTTATAGCGGGAGGGCGCTACAATGAGCAGTTCTTC
TRBJ2-2 | few | TRBV5-6 | - | CASSLGVQGYTGELFF | TGTGCCAGCAGCCTTGGGGTCCAGGGATACACCGGGGAGCTGTTTTTT
TRBJ1-1 | few | TRBV5-1 | - | CASSFRLGQGQEAFF | TGCGCCAGCAGCTTTAGATTGGGGCAGGGTCAGGAAGCTTTCTTT
TRBJ2-5 | - | TRBV6-2/TRBV6-3 | - | CASNGQQQETQYF | TGTGCCAGCAACGGACAGCAACAAGAGACCCAGTACTTC
TRBJ2-2 | - | TRBV4-2 | - | CASSQDTAVNTGELFF | TGTGCCAGCAGCCAAGATACCGCGGTGAACACCGGGGAGCTGTTTTTT
TRBJ1-2 | - | TRBV14 | - | CASSQDGGSDYGYTF | TGTGCCAGCAGCCAAGACGGAGGGTCCGACTATGGCTACACCTTC